This T cell receptor (beta chain) came from a study of blood T cell repertoires in COVID-19. Study as a whole: T cells, B-cell-depleted T cells, or PBMCs provided the cDNA or gDNA that served as material.

As handled by the study authors: Amplification from reference gene primers served as the basis for estimated nucleated cell counts. Data came from immunoSEQ multiplex PCR; TCRdb stores just in-frame clones and leaves some out. The V and J calls and the clone size are those of that table, but D and trimming were determined from the DNA. The data hold more than 90,000 clones, with around 80% observed a single time. This clone was seen just once. After removal of 8 bases from V and 3 bases from J, the junction contained 7 bases not matched to a gene. In germline, CDR1 is MNHEY, CDR2 SVGAGI. CDR3 length: 14 residues.

The chain recombines TRBV6-5 with TRBJ2-7, with 10 positions matching TRBD1. Sequencing used peripheral blood. The TCR originated in a man older than 75 with acute or convalescent COVID-19. CDR3 DNA sequence: TGTGCCAGCGGGGAGGGGACAGGGGACTACGAGCAGTACTTC. It encodes CASGEGTGDYEQYF.